This TCR beta chain was obtained from a study of blood T cell repertoires in COVID-19. Study-wide context: PBMCs, B-cell-depleted T cells, or T cells provided the cDNA or gDNA that made up the material.

Some clones are missing from TCRdb's copy, which holds only in-frame ones; the method was immunoSEQ multiplex PCR. The table records fewer than 200,000 clones, 75% to 80% of them present only once. Trimming stripped 5 bases from V and 0 bases from J, with 15 bases between. Germline V gene data show CDR1 as GTSNPN and CDR2 as SVGIG (reference sequence). This CDR3 is built from 15 residues. This chain uses TRBV30 with TRBJ2-3; maybe TRBD2 (6 bases). This clonotype originated in a woman in her 70s with acute or convalescent COVID-19. Sample: peripheral blood. This chain's CDR3 is CAWGYGSGSTDTQYF. The CDR3 region has the DNA TGTGCCTGGGGCTATGGTAGCGGTAGCACAGATACGCAGTATTTT.